A few counts support the clone carrying this T cell receptor beta chain. The data belong to a study of T-cell reconstitution after alpha-beta-depleted transplantation in children. The authors prepared the TCRbeta library with unique molecular identifiers. Each CDR3 protein gets one entry after TCRdb re-called the PCR reads with MiXCR. The sample holds some 840,000 distinct CDR3 sequences, about 16% seen once. The CDR3 runs to 17 residues. After removal of 6 bases from V and 6 bases from J, the junction contained 12 bases not matched to a gene. The chain combines TRBV12-3 or TRBV12-4 with TRBJ1-6; 9 positions match TRBD1. This clonotype was sampled from a male patient between 10 and 17 years old who had a stem cell transplant for acute lymphoblastic leukemia, so the T cells may come from the graft donor. The sequences come from PBMCs, mostly from graft donor cells, collected 360 days after TCRalphabeta/CD19-depleted stem cell transplant. CDR3 in amino acids: CASSLFAGTGFNSPLHF. The CDR3 DNA reads as TGTGCCAGCAGCCTCTTCGCCGGGACAGGGTTTAATTCACCCCTCCACTTT.